The TCR beta chain under discussion was sequenced for a study of tumor-infiltrating lymphocytes in primary liver carcinoma. Study-level information: Productive TCRbeta read counts per sample ran from roughly 3.4 to 7.5 million and were similar across tissue types.

With 500 ng total RNA as template and a constant-region primer, TCR beta cDNA was made. Library construction for TCR beta comprised three nested multiplex PCR rounds performed with slightly modified ARM-PCR. Forward primers for TRBV1-TRBV30 and a C-beta reverse primer served the first two PCR rounds, at about 11 cycles each. From the multiplex PCR reads, TCRdb called clonotypes with MiXCR, one entry per CDR3 protein. The sample has 50,000 to 70,000 distinct CDR3 sequences; about two thirds are singletons. A word on this clonotype: Its antigen is not identified.

The CDR3 runs 15 residues. Per the germline V gene, CDR1 is MNHEY and CDR2 is SVGAGI. Trimming at V came to 4 bases and at J to 9 bases, leaving 14 bases not matched to a gene. Notes on the study in general: Only around 7-24% of top clones occurred in all five tumor regions. Against blood, tumors held a significantly higher top-250-clone fraction (p = 0.039).

The study co-extracted DNA and RNA from 20-30 mg of unsorted bulk tissue. Material for sequencing was liver tumor tissue from sampling region 2. Noted subset: tumor region T2, inferior pole. The chain joins TRBV6-5 to TRBJ2-7, with 8 bases aligning to TRBD1. The TCR sequence derives from a man in his forties or fifties with primary liver carcinoma and hepatitis B virus infection. The CDR3 DNA reads TGTGCCAGCAGTTTCGCCGGGACAGGCCTAGGTGGGCAGTACTTC. Translating gives CASSFAGTGLGGQYF.